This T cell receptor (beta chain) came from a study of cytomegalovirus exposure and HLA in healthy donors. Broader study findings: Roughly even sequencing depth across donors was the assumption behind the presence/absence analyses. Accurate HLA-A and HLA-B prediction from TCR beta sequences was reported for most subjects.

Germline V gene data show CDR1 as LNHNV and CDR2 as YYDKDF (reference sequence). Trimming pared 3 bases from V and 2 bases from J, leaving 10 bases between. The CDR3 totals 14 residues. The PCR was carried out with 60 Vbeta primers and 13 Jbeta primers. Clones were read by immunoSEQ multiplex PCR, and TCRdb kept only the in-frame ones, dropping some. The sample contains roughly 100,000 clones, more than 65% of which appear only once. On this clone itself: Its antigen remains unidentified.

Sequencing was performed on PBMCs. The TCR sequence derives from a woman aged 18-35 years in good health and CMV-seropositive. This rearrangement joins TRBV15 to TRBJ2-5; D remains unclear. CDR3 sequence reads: CATSRLRKQETQYF. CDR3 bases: TGTGCCACCAGCAGGCTCAGAAAGCAAGAGACCCAGTACTTC.